Following are 32 T cell receptor beta chains from one sample sequenced in a study of blood T cell repertoires in COVID-19. TCRdb's copy holds only in-frame clones and misses some; the assay was immunoSEQ multiplex PCR. In the table there are 400,000 to 550,000 clones, about 85% of which are singletons. The material sequenced was PBMCs or T cells enriched from blood (not recorded which). The receptor set was obtained from a woman under 30 with acute COVID-19.

Details on this clone: Other DNA sequences within the sample encode an identical CDR3. The chain has TRBV19 and TRBJ1-1; 7 bases are a match to TRBD1. Germline CDR1 is LNHDA and CDR2 is SQIVND (reference sequence). With 5 bases clipped from V and 3 bases from J, the junction kept 3 bases outside the gene matches. The CDR3 is 13 residues long. For the CDR3, the DNA is TGTGCCAGTAGTGCAGACAGGGACACTGAAGCTTTCTTT. The encoded protein is CASSADRDTEAFF.

This clone was recorded only once. The CDR3 nucleotides are TGTGCCAGCAGCGCCCAGGGCCCCGGGACAGGACTGTTATCACCCCTCCACTTT. Residues: CASSAQGPGTGLLSPLHF. The gene calls are TRBV7-3 and TRBJ1-6; 8 bases map to TRBD1. The CDR3 loop spans 18 amino acids. Trimming cost V 5 bases and J 10 bases; bases outside gene matches: 19. The germline V gene has CDR1 SGHTA and CDR2 FQGTGA.

The V gene is TRBV19, the J gene TRBJ1-5, with TRBD1 matching over 7 bases. The V and J ends lost 3 bases and 1 base, in that order; junction bases with no gene match: 6. The germline V gene encodes CDR1 LNHDA and CDR2 SQIVND (reference sequence). The CDR3 contains 16 residues. The CDR3 spells CASSMFPGQSNQPQHF. In nucleotides, the CDR3 is TGTGCCAGTAGTATGTTTCCGGGACAGAGCAATCAGCCCCAGCATTTT.

The V call is TRBV18, the J call TRBJ1-1; the D is unclear. V was pared by 1 base and J by 1 base, with 4 bases between. Germline values: CDR1 KGHSH, CDR2 LQKENI. The CDR3 has 13 residues. DNA for the CDR3: TGTGCCAGCTCACCACGGGCGAACACTGAAGCTTTCTTT. As protein: CASSPRANTEAFF.

This chain links TRBV29-1 with TRBJ2-7; the D is unclear. Trimming left V 0 bases short and J 8 bases short, with 8 bases between. CDR1 and CDR2 (germline): SQVTM, ANQGSEA. The CDR3 runs 11 residues. CDR3 residues: CSVEDEVKQYF. The CDR3 coding sequence is TGCAGCGTTGAAGACGAGGTAAAGCAGTACTTC.

The chain has TRBV28 and TRBJ2-1; no clear D. CDR1 MDHEN and CDR2 SYDVKM come from the germline V gene. Trimming shortened V by 1 base and J by 6 bases, and 7 bases separated the two germline ends. The CDR3 totals 13 residues. The CDR3 bases are TGTGCCAGCAGTTTATTAAGGAGCAATGAGCAGTTCTTC. Translating gives CASSLLRSNEQFF. The full variable domain, in which reference TRBV28 and TRBJ2-1 provide the parts outside the CDR3, is DVKVTQSSRYLVKRTGEKVFLECVQDMDHENMFWYRQDPGLGLRLIYFSYDVKMKEKGDIPEGYSVSREKKERFSLILESASTNQTSMYLCASSLLRSNEQFFGPGTRLTVL.

The rearrangement uses TRBV7-3 and TRBJ1-2; TRBD1 matches 7 bases. Germline CDR1 and CDR2: SGHTA and FQGTGA. J was trimmed by 3 bases and V by 5 bases; bases with no gene match: 3. CDR3 length: 13 residues. CDR3 sequence reads: CASSQGTDYGYTF. The CDR3 DNA reads TGTGCCAGCAGCCAAGGGACAGACTATGGCTACACCTTC.

This clone appeared a single time. The chain has TRBV7-8 and TRBJ1-5; 7 bases map to TRBD1. The CDR3 covers 17 residues. Germline loops: CDR1 SGHVS, CDR2 FQNEAQ. The V gene end was trimmed by 2 bases and the J gene end by 4 bases; junction bases not matched to a gene: 11. CDR3 sequence reads: CASSLLARGRRNQPQHF. Here the CDR3 DNA reads TGTGCCAGCAGCTTATTAGCCAGGGGGAGGAGGAATCAGCCCCAGCATTTT.

V gene TRBV28 combines with J gene TRBJ2-3; 10 bases are a match to TRBD2. CDR1 and CDR2 from the germline V gene are MDHEN and SYDVKM. The CDR3 totals 16 residues. After removal of 6 bases from V and 2 bases from J, the junction contained 8 bases not matched to a gene. CDR3 loop: CASRLTGLAATDTQYF. The CDR3 DNA is TGTGCCAGCAGGCTGACCGGACTAGCGGCCACAGATACGCAGTATTTT.

This chain connects TRBV3-1 (or the pseudogene TRBV3-2) to TRBJ1-2; 8 nucleotides align to TRBD1. The J segment lost 7 bases and the V segment lost 2 bases, leaving 6 bases of the junction unmatched. The CDR3 sequence is 14 residues long. In germline, CDR1 is LGHDT, CDR2 YNNKEL (reference sequence). CDR3 coding DNA: TGTGCCAGCAGCCAAAGGACAGGGAGTAGTGGCTACACCTTC. It yields the protein CASSQRTGSSGYTF.

J is TRBJ1-1 and V is TRBV24-1; 7 bases match TRBD1. V shed 5 bases and J 3 bases; nucleotides not matched to a gene: 8. CDR1 and CDR2 (germline): KGHDR, SFDVKD. The CDR3 has 15 residues. CDR3 in DNA: TGTGCCACCAGTGGAGGGGACAGTTTGCACACTGAAGCTTTCTTT. Its protein product is CATSGGDSLHTEAFF.

DNA for the CDR3: TGTGCCAGCAGCTCCGGTGAGACCCAGTACTTC. Protein: CASSSGETQYF. The V call is TRBV9, the J call TRBJ2-5; no clear D. Deletions cut 4 bases from V and 5 bases from J, with 6 bases between. The CDR3 extends over 11 amino acids. CDR1 SGDLS and CDR2 YYNGEE come from the germline V gene.

The chain combines TRBV28 with TRBJ1-1; 10 nucleotides agree with TRBD1. Trimming cost V 6 bases and J 4 bases; bases outside gene matches: 14. This CDR3 comprises 17 residues. CDR1 MDHEN and CDR2 SYDVKM come from the germline V gene. CDR3 residues: CASRNTPGTGEGTEAFF. In nucleotides, the CDR3 is TGTGCCAGCAGAAATACCCCAGGGACAGGGGAGGGCACTGAAGCTTTCTTT.

CDR3 loop: CASSSRGGVAREQYF. The CDR3 DNA sequence: TGTGCCAGCAGTTCCCGAGGGGGTGTTGCTCGCGAGCAGTACTTC. This chain connects TRBV6-5 to TRBJ2-7; weak D call: TRBD1 (6 bases). V gave up 4 bases and J gave up 6 bases, with 19 bases separating them. The CDR3 has 15 amino acids. CDR1 and CDR2 (germline): MNHEY, SVGAGI.

The chain joins TRBV11-3 to TRBJ1-4; D unresolved. Per the germline V gene, CDR1 is SGHNT and CDR2 is YENEEA. CDR3 size: 15 residues. Trimming took off 3 bases at V and 3 bases at J, with 11 bases between the two ends. CDR3 amino acids: CASSLRAHPNEKLFF. The CDR3 region has the DNA TGTGCCAGCAGCTTGAGGGCACATCCTAATGAAAAACTGTTTTTT.

The V gene is TRBV11-2, the J gene TRBJ2-5; D perhaps matches TRBD1 (5 bases). The germline V and J ends were trimmed by 4 bases and 2 bases, with 11 bases remaining between them. The CDR3 runs 14 residues. CDR1 and CDR2 from the germline V gene are SGHAT and FQNNGV. The CDR3 sequence: CASSSRVGQETQYF. The CDR3 nucleotides are TGTGCCAGCAGCTCCAGGGTGGGACAAGAGACCCAGTACTTC.

This clone was seen once. This chain uses TRBV10-3 with TRBJ2-2; 8 bases line up with TRBD1. With V trimmed by 0 bases and J by 3 bases, 9 bases remained unmatched. Germline V lookup: CDR1 ENHRY, CDR2 SYGVKD. The CDR3 consists of 18 residues. For the CDR3, the DNA is TGTGCCATCAGTGAGTCCGGGACAGGCTACCCTTACACCGGGGAGCTGTTTTTT. Its protein is CAISESGTGYPYTGELFF.

The chain combines TRBV5-6 with TRBJ2-2; TRBD2 agrees at 7 bases. V trimming: 0 bases; J trimming: 2 bases; junction bases outside the gene matches: 7. CDR1 is SGHDT, CDR2 YYEEEE, per germline. The length of the CDR3 is 17 residues. The CDR3 region has the DNA TGTGCCAGCAGCTTGGTTCCCGGGGGGACTAACACCGGGGAGCTGTTTTTT. Its translation is CASSLVPGGTNTGELFF.

A single count supports this clone. Other DNA sequences from this sample encode an identical CDR3 as well. The chain joins TRBV30 to TRBJ1-1; unclear D gene. The V gene's germline CDR1 is GTSNPN and CDR2 SVGIG (reference sequence). This CDR3 has 12 amino acids. V dropped 3 bases and J dropped 2 bases, with 7 bases sitting between them. The CDR3 DNA sequence: TGTGCCTGGAGCACATCTAACACTGAAGCTTTCTTT. Its translation: CAWSTSNTEAFF.

V and J are TRBV3-1 (or the pseudogene TRBV3-2) and TRBJ1-5; 8 bases are shared with TRBD1. The V gene's germline CDR1 is LGHDT and CDR2 YNNKEL (reference sequence). J was trimmed by 3 bases and V by 2 bases; bases with no gene match: 9. The CDR3 sequence is 17 residues long. DNA of the CDR3: TGTGCCAGCAGCCAAACTACTGGACAGGGAGACAATCAGCCCCAGCATTTT. It codes for CASSQTTGQGDNQPQHF.

The chain combines TRBV4-2 with TRBJ2-1; 7 bases map to TRBD1. Trimming took 0 bases from V and 9 from J; bases not matched to a gene: 20. Germline CDR1 reads LGHNA; CDR2 reads YNFKEQ. This CDR3 region has 19 residues. As DNA, the CDR3 is TGTGCCAGCAGCCAAGAAGTGACAGGGTTTGGATCCTTCCCGGGTGAGCAGTTCTTC. It specifies CASSQEVTGFGSFPGEQFF.

In its sample, this clone was seen once. The chain is built from TRBV5-1 and TRBJ2-3; no firm D call. The CDR3 has 15 amino acids. V was clipped by 0 bases and J by 4 bases, with 12 bases between them. Germline lookup yields CDR1 SGHRS and CDR2 YFSETQ. The DNA for the CDR3 is TGCGCCAGCAGCTTGGGGGTGATGGGCTCAGATACGCAGTATTTT. Translation: CASSLGVMGSDTQYF. Full variable domain (remainder filled in from reference TRBV5-1 and TRBJ2-3): KAGVTQTPRYLIKTRGQQVTLSCSPISGHRSVSWYQQTPGQGLQFLFEYFSETQRNKGNFPGRFSGRQFSNSRSEMNVSTLELGDSALYLCASSLGVMGSDTQYFGPGTRLTVL.

This clone has just one count. The chain uses TRBV9 and TRBJ2-1, with D maybe TRBD2 (6 bases). The CDR3 has 15 residues. Trimming shortened V by 0 bases and J by 9 bases, and 16 bases separated the two germline ends. Looked up from germline, CDR1 is SGDLS and CDR2 is YYNGEE. CDR3 DNA: TGTGCCAGCAGCGTAGGACTAGTTTTGGAGGGTGAGCAGTTCTTC. It specifies CASSVGLVLEGEQFF.

The sample holds one count of this clone. The gene calls are TRBV20-1 and TRBJ1-5; no definite D call. V shed 3 bases and J shed 1 base, with 7 bases lying between them. The CDR3 is 13 amino acids. Per germline, CDR1 DFQATT and CDR2 SNEGSKA (reference sequence). CDR3 bases: TGCAGTGCTAGTGGCGGGAGCAATCAGCCCCAGCATTTT. Amino acids: CSASGGSNQPQHF.

J is TRBJ2-1 and V is TRBV7-2, with TRBD2 matching 7 bases. The CDR3 loop spans 18 amino acids. CDR1 is SGHTA and CDR2 is FQGNSA in the germline V gene. After removal of 5 bases from V and 0 bases from J, the junction contained 13 bases not matched to a gene. DNA of the CDR3: TGTGCCAGCAGCACAGACCCTTCTAGCGGCCTCTCCTACAATGAGCAGTTCTTC. Its translation is CASSTDPSSGLSYNEQFF.

The V call is TRBV5-1, the J call TRBJ1-3, with a tentative D call TRBD1 (5 bases). This CDR3 has 14 residues. Trimming left V 4 bases short and J 8 bases short, with 16 bases between. The germline V gene encodes CDR1 SGHRS and CDR2 YFSETQ. CDR3 residues: CASSPASRADTIYF. In DNA form, the CDR3 reads TGCGCCAGCAGCCCTGCCTCCAGGGCAGACACCATATATTTT.

This rearrangement joins TRBV11-2 to TRBJ2-2; D gene unclear. Trimming removed 2 bases at V and 0 bases at J, with 13 bases between. Germline V CDR1 and CDR2: SGHAT, FQNNGV. This CDR3 has 17 amino acids. The CDR3 nucleotides are TGTGCCAGCAGCTTAAGGTTCGGCAGGACGAACACCGGGGAGCTGTTTTTT. Protein product: CASSLRFGRTNTGELFF. Together with reference TRBV11-2 and TRBJ2-2, the CDR3 gives the full variable domain: EAGVAQSPRYKIIEKRQSVAFWCNPISGHATLYWYQQILGQGPKLLIQFQNNGVVDDSQLPKDRFSAERLKGVDSTLKIQPAKLEDSAVYLCASSLRFGRTNTGELFFGEGSRLTVL.

The chain is built from TRBV5-4 and TRBJ1-2; 8 nucleotides line up with TRBD1. V was clipped by 2 bases and J by 4 bases; unmatched bases: 10. CDR1 and CDR2 (germline): SGHNT, YYREEE (reference sequence). The CDR3 sequence is 16 residues long. The CDR3: CASSFIGTGLFYGYTF. As DNA, the CDR3 is TGTGCCAGCAGCTTTATCGGGACAGGTTTGTTCTATGGCTACACCTTC.

The chain employs TRBV19 and TRBJ2-2; 9 nucleotides line up with TRBD2. The CDR3 spans 16 residues. The V and J ends lost 8 bases and 0 bases, in that order; junction bases with no gene match: 7. Germline V CDR1 and CDR2: LNHDA, SQIVND (reference sequence). The CDR3 region is CASYVAGETNTGELFF. CDR3 sequence (DNA): TGTGCCAGTTATGTAGCGGGAGAGACGAACACCGGGGAGCTGTTTTTT.

On this clone itself: The same CDR3 arises from other DNA sequences in this sample as well. The chain is built from TRBV18 and TRBJ1-2; TRBD1 matches at 8 bases. Germline V gene lookup returns CDR1 KGHSH and CDR2 LQKENI. The CDR3 is 12 amino acids. After removal of 3 bases from V and 8 bases from J, the junction contained 2 bases not matched to a gene. CDR3 sequence: CASSPDRGGYTF. The CDR3 bases are TGTGCCAGCTCACCCGACAGGGGCGGCTACACCTTC.

V gene TRBV3-1 (or the pseudogene TRBV3-2) combines with J gene TRBJ2-2; TRBD2 matches at 14 bases. Germline V gene lookup returns CDR1 LGHDT and CDR2 YNNKEL (reference sequence). The CDR3 consists of 19 residues. With 1 base clipped from V and 1 base from J, the junction kept 5 bases outside the gene matches. The CDR3 spells CASSQGATSGGVNTGELFF. In DNA, the CDR3 is TGTGCCAGCAGCCAAGGTGCGACTAGCGGGGGGGTGAACACCGGGGAGCTGTTTTTT.

The chain combines TRBV20-1 with TRBJ2-1, with 8 bases matching TRBD2. Germline V CDR1 and CDR2: DFQATT, SNEGSKA (reference sequence). V dropped 3 bases and J dropped 0; count of bases not matched to a gene: 7. There are 16 residues in the CDR3. The CDR3 DNA is TGCAGTGCTAGTCCGGCGGGGGGTCTCTCCTACAATGAGCAGTTCTTC. Encoded protein: CSASPAGGLSYNEQFF.